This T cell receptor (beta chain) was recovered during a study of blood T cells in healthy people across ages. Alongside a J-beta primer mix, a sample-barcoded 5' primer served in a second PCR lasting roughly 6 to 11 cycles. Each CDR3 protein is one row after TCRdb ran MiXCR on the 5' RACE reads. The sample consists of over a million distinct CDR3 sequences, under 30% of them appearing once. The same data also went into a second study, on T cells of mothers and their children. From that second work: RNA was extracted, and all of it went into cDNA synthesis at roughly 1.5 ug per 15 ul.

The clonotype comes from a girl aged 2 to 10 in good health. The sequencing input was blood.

As DNA, the CDR3 is TGTGCCAGCAGTTCTCTCGGCCGATTGAACTACGAGCAGTACTTC. This translates into CASSSLGRLNYEQYF. J is TRBJ2-7 and V is TRBV12-3 or TRBV12-4, with D unclear. The CDR3 sequence is 15 residues long. The V end lost 4 bases, the J end lost 3 bases, and 16 bases lay between the germline ends.